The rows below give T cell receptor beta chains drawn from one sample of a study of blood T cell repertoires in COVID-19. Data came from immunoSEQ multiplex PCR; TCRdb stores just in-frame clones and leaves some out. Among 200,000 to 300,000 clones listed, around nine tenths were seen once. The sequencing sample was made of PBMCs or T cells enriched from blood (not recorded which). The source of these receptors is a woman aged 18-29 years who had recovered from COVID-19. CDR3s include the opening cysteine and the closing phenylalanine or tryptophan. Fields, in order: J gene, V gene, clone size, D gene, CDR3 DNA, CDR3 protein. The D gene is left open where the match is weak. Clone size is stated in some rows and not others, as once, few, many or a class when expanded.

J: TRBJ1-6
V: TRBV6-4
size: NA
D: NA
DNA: TGTGCCAGCAGTCTACAGGGTTCCTATAATTCACCCCTCCACTTT
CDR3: CASSLQGSYNSPLHF

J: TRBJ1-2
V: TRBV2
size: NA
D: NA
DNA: TGTGCCAGCAGTAATGAACTGATACCTAACTATGGCTACACCTTC
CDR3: CASSNELIPNYGYTF

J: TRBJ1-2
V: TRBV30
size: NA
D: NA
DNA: TGTGCCTGGAGTGTACTAGGGACTGCTAACTATGGCTACACCTTC
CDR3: CAWSVLGTANYGYTF

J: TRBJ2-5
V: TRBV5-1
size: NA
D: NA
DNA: TGCGCCAGCAGCTTCGGATCCCGGGATGGGCAAGAGACCCAGTACTTC
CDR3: CASSFGSRDGQETQYF

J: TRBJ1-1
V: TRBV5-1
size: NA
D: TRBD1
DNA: TGCGCCAGCAGCACCCAAACAGGGGGAACAGAAGCTTTCTTT
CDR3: CASSTQTGGTEAFF

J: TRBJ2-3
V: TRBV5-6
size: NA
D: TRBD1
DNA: TGTGCCAGCAGCTTCGAAGGGGGACAGGGGGCGCAAGGAACGCAGTATTTT
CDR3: CASSFEGGQGAQGTQYF

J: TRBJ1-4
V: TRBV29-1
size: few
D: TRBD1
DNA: TGCAGCGTTGAGGGGACAGGGGATACTAATGAAAAACTGTTTTTT
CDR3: CSVEGTGDTNEKLFF

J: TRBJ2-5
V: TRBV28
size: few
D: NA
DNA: TGTGCCAGCAGTTTCCAGGAGGGCCTCGACGGGTCCCAGTACTTC
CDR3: CASSFQEGLDGSQYF

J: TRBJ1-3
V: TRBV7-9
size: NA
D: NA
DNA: TGTGCCAGCAGCCTCGGAAACACCATATATTTT
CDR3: CASSLGNTIYF

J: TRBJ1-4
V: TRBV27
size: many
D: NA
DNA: TGTGCCAGCAGTTTCGGCGGTTCTGAAAAACTGTTTTTT
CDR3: CASSFGGSEKLFF

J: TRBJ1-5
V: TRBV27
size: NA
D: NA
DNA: TGTGCCAGCAGCTGGGGAGGGTATAGCAATCAGCCCCAGCATTTT
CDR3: CASSWGGYSNQPQHF

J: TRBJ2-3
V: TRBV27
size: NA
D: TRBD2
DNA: TGTGCCAGCAGTTTATCGGCGGGAGGCGCCACAGATACGCAGTATTTT
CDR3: CASSLSAGGATDTQYF

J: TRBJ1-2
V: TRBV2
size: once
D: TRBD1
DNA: TGTGCCAGCAGAGCAGGGGGAAGTAACTATGGCTACACCTTC
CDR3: CASRAGGSNYGYTF

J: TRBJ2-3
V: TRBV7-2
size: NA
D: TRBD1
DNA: TGTGCCAGCAGCTCCAGACAGGGGGCAGGCACAGATACGCAGTATTTT
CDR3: CASSSRQGAGTDTQYF

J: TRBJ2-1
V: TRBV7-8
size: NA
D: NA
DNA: TGTGCCAGCAGCTTGCGGGACAGATCCTACAATGAGCAGTTCTTC
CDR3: CASSLRDRSYNEQFF

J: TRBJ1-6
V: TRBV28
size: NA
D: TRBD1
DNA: TGTGCCAGCAGTCGCACAAACCCCAGGGGGCGCAAGGGTTCACCCCTCCACTTT
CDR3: CASSRTNPRGRKGSPLHF

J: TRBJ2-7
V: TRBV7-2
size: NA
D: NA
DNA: TGTGCCAGCAGCTTAGCAATATCCTACGAGCAGTACTTC
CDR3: CASSLAISYEQYF

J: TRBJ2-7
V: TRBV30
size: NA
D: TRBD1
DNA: TGTGCCTGGAGCGGGACAGGGGACGAGCAGTACTTC
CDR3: CAWSGTGDEQYF

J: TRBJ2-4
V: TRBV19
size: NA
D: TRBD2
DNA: TGTGCCAGTAGTATCGAAGGTAGCGGGACTCAGTACTTC
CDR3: CASSIEGSGTQYF

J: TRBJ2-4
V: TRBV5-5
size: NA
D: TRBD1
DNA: TGTGCCAGCAGCTTCCCTTCAGGGGGCGTTGACATTCAGTACTTC
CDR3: CASSFPSGGVDIQYF

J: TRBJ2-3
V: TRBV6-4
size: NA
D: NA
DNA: TGTGCCCTCTCAGGGCCTAGCACAGATACGCAGTATTTT
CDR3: CALSGPSTDTQYF

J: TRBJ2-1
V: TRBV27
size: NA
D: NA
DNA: TGTGCCAGCAGTTTCTCTGCGGCGGAGCAGTTCTTC
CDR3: CASSFSAAEQFF

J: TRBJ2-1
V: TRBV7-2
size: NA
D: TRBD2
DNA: TGTGCCAGCAGCTTCTCGGCTACTAGCGGGGGGGCCGAGAATGAGCAGTTCTTC
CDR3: CASSFSATSGGAENEQFF

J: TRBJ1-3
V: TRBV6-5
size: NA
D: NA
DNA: TGTGCCAGCAGTTATCAACGACAGTCTGGAAACACCATATATTTT
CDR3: CASSYQRQSGNTIYF

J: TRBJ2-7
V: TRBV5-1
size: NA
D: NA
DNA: TGCGCCAGCAGCTTGGCTGGTGGCCGGGGCTCCTACGAGCAGTACTTC
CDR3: CASSLAGGRGSYEQYF

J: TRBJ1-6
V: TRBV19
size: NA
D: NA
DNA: TGTGCCAGTAGTATCAGTACAGAGAGCTCCTATAATTCACCCCTCCACTTT
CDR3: CASSISTESSYNSPLHF

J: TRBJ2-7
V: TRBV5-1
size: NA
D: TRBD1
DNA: TGCGCCAGCAGCGCCCTACCGGACAGGGTTTACGAGCAGTACTTC
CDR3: CASSALPDRVYEQYF

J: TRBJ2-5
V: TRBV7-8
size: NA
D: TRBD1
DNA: TGTGCCAGCAGCTTAGCCGGGACAGGGGTTAGGGAGACCCAGTACTTC
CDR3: CASSLAGTGVRETQYF

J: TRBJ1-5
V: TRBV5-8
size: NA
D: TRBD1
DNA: TGTGCCAGCAGCTTCACGGACAGGGGGAGTCAGCCCCAGCATTTT
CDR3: CASSFTDRGSQPQHF

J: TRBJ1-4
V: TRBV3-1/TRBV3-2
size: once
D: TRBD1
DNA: TGTGCCAGCAGCCGCACAGGGGTGCCTAATGAAAAACTGTTTTTT
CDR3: CASSRTGVPNEKLFF

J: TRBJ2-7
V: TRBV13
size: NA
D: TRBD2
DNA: TGTGCCAGCAGCCCCCAGGGACTAGCGGGTGGCAAGAGCTCCTACGAGCAGTACTTC
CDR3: CASSPQGLAGGKSSYEQYF

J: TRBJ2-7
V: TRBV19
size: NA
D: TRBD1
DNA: TGTGCCAGTAGTACCACAGGGGAAACCTACGAGCAGTACTTC
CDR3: CASSTTGETYEQYF

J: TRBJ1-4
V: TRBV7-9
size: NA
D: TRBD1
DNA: TGTGCCAGCAGCGGACAGGGGTCCGCTAAGGAAAAACTGTTTTTT
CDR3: CASSGQGSAKEKLFF

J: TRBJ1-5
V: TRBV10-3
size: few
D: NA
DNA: TGTGCCGCCTCCGGGAGCAATCAGCCCCAGCATTTT
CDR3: CAASGSNQPQHF

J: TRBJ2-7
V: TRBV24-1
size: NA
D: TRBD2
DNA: TGTGCCACCAGTGGCCCAAACAGGCGGGACCCGAGCGGGGGACGCTACGAGCAGTACTTC
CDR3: CATSGPNRRDPSGGRYEQYF

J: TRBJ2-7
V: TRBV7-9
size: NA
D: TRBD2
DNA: TGTGCCAGCAGCTTTCTAGCGGGGGGGACCTACGAGCAGTACTTC
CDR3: CASSFLAGGTYEQYF

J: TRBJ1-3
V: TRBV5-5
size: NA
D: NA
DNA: TGTGCCAGCAGCTTGTATGTAAGGAGCTCTGGAAACACCATATATTTT
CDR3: CASSLYVRSSGNTIYF

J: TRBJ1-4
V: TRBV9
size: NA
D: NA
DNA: TGTGCCAGCAGCGTAGGGGGGCTCCTTCGGGAAAAACTGTTTTTT
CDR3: CASSVGGLLREKLFF

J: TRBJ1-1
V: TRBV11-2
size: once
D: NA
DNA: TGTGCCAGCAGCTACGTCCGAAAGAGGGCTTTCTTT
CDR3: CASSYVRKRAFF

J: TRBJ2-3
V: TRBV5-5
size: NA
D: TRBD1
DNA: TGTGCCAGCAGCGTACAGGGGAGAGATACGCAGTATTTT
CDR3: CASSVQGRDTQYF

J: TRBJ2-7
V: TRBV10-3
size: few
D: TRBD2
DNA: TGTGCCATCAGGGGACTAGCACAAGGGGAGCAGTACTTC
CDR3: CAIRGLAQGEQYF

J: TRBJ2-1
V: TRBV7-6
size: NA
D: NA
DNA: TGTGCCAGCAGCTCCGAAGGAGCTTACAATGAGCAGTTCTTC
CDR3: CASSSEGAYNEQFF

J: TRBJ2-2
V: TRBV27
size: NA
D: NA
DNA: TGTGCCAGCACCGCCAGGCCGAACACCGGGGAGCTGTTTTTT
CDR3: CASTARPNTGELFF

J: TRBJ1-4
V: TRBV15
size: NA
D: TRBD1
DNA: TGTGCCACCAGCAGAGAGGGGACAGCCAAAAAACTGTTTTTT
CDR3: CATSREGTAKKLFF

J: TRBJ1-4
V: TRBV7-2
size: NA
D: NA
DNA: TGTGCCAGCAGCTTAGCGCCGAGTGCAACTAATGAAAAACTGTTTTTT
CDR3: CASSLAPSATNEKLFF

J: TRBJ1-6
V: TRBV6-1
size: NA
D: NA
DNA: TGTGCCAGCAGTGAATCAGGGGTATCGTATTCACCCCTCCACTTT
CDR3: CASSESGVSYSPLHF

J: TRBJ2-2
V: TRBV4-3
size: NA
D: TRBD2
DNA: TGCGCCAGCAGCCAAGCTCTTAGCGGGGGGGCCTACACCGGGGAGCTGTTTTTT
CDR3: CASSQALSGGAYTGELFF

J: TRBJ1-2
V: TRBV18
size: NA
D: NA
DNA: TGTGCCAGCTCACCACCGGTGGGGAGCTATGGCTACACCTTC
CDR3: CASSPPVGSYGYTF

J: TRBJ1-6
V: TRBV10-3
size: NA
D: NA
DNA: TGTGCCATCAGTGAGGTGGGTGGTGGGGCGTCCAATTCACCCCTCCACTTT
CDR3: CAISEVGGGASNSPLHF

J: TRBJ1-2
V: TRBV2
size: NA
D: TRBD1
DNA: TGTGCCAGCAGTGGGGACAGGAGACTCTATGGCTACACCTTC
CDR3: CASSGDRRLYGYTF

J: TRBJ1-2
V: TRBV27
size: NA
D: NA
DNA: TGTGCCAGCAGTTTGGGGGGGCCTAACTATGGCTACACCTTC
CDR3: CASSLGGPNYGYTF